This TCR beta chain was identified during a study of blood T cell repertoires in COVID-19. Study at large: COVID-19 samples from acute and convalescent phases originated in the United States, Italy and Spain.

Looked up from germline, CDR1 is MDHEN and CDR2 is SYDVKM. Trimming pared 6 bases from V and 2 bases from J, leaving 8 bases between. This CDR3 is built from 13 residues. Some clones are missing from TCRdb's copy, which holds only in-frame ones; the method was immunoSEQ multiplex PCR. The table has 150,000 to 200,000 clones, around nine tenths seen once. This sequence joins TRBV28 and TRBJ1-5; D is unresolved. Sequencing was done on a sample of peripheral blood. This receptor was obtained from a man in his sixties or seventies with acute or convalescent COVID-19. The CDR3 DNA sequence: TGTGCCAGCAGAATCGGAGGCAATCAGCCCCAGCATTTT. Protein: CASRIGGNQPQHF.